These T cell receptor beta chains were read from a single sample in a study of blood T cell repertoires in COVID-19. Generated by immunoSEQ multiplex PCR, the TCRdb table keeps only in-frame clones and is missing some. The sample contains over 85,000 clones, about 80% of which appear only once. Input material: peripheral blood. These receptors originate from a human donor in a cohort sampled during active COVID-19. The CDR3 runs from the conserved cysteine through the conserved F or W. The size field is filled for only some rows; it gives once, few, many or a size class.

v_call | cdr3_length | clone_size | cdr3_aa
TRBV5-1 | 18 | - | CASTRNVKRQGYFGEQFF
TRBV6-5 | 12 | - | CASTTANYGYTF
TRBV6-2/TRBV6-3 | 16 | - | CASSYSIDGSSYEQYF
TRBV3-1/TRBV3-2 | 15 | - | CASSQDRVAQETQYF
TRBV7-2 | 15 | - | CASTYGGGAGETQYF
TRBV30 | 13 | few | CAWSSRLNSPLHF
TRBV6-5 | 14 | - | CASREASGYNEQFF
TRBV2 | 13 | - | CASLERGSYEQYF
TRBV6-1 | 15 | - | CASSETRDSVYEQYF
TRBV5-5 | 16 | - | CASSNGPGAGNQPQHF
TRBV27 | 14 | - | CASSVAGAADTQYF
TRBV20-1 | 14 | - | CSASLGRGNYGYTF
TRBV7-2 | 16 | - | CASSTRGGTANYGYTF
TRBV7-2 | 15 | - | CASSARGPNTGELFF
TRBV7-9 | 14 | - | CASSFGTAYNEQFF
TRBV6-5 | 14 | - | CASSYSIRRETQYF
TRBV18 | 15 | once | CASSPGGFDHTEAFF
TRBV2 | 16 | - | CASSPGLARSTDTQYF
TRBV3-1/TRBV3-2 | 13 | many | CASSQNPDTEAFF
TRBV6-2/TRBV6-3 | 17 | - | CASSQRPTSAGTDTQYF
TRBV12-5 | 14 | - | CAPSGGVGYNEQFF
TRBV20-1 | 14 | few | CSASIGRGRSPLHF
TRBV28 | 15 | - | CASSLAGGPAAEQYF
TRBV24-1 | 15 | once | CATRQGKSSTDTQYF
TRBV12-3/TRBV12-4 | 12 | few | CASSFHNQPQHF
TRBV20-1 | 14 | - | CSASTGIVPYEQYF
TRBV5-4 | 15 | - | CASSVTGQDQETQYF
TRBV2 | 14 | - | CASSPGLATHEQYF
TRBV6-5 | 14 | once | CASTDRPSGNEQFF
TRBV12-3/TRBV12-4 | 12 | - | CASSRTNEKLFF
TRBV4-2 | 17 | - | CASSQGFRVSRSTEAFF